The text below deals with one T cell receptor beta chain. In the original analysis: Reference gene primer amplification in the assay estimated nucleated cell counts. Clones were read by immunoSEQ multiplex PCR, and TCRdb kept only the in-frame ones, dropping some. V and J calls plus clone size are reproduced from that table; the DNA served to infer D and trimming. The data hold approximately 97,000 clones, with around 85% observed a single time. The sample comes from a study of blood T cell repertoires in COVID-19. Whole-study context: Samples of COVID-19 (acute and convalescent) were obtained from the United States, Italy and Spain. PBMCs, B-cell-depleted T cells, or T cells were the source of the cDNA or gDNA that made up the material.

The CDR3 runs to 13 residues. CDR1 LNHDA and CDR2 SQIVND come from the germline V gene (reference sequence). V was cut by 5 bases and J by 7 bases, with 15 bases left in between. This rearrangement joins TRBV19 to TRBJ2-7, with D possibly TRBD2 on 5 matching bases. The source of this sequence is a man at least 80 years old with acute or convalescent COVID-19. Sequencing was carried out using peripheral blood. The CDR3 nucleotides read TGTGCCAGTAGTCCCGGGCTAGCCCATGAGCAGTACTTC. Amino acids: CASSPGLAHEQYF.